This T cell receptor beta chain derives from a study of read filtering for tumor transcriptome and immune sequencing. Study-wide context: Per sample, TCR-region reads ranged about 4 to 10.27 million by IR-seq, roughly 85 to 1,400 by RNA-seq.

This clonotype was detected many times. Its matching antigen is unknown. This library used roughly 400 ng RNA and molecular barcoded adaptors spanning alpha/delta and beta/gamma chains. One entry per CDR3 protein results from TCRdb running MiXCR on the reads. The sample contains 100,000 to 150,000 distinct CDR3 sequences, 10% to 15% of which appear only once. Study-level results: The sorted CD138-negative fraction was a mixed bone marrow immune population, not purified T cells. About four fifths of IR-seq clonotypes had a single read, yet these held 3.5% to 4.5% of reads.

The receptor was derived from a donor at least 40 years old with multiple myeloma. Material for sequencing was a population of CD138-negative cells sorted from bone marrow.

This CDR3 is CASSPGIDNEQFF. The CDR3 DNA is TGTGCCAGCTCACCTGGTATAGATAATGAGCAGTTCTTC. V usage is TRBV18 and J usage is TRBJ2-1; D remains unclear. The V and J ends lost 3 bases and 7 bases respectively, with 10 bases between them. CDR3 length equals 13 residues. Looked up from germline, CDR1 is KGHSH and CDR2 is LQKENI.